This T cell receptor beta chain appears in the sequencing data of a study of T-cell memory formation after mild COVID-19. Amplification by 5'RACE using constant-segment primers produced TCR alpha and TCR beta cDNA libraries that carried sample barcodes and UMIs. TCRdb re-analysed the 5' RACE reads in MiXCR, keeping a single row per CDR3 protein. Of over 450,000 distinct CDR3 sequences listed, roughly 22% were seen once; the top ten hold 12%. Study-wide points: CD8+ contracting clones occupied EMRA, while CD4+ ones occupied mainly CM and EM.

For this clonotype: Its antigen is currently unknown.

V lost 4 bases and J lost 2, with 12 bases in between. Germline loops: CDR1 SQVTM, CDR2 ANQGSEA. The CDR3 spans 14 residues. The sequence derives from an adult woman who had mild COVID-19 (a few samples of this study predate the infection). Cell type and time point are not known. This chain joins TRBV29-1 and TRBJ1-5; perhaps TRBD1 as D (6 bases). The sequenced material came from PBMCs or a T cell subset sorted from them (not recorded which). The CDR3 coding sequence is TGCAGCGTTGTGTTGGACAGCCGCAATCAGCCCCAGCATTTT. The encoded protein is CSVVLDSRNQPQHF. The full variable domain, its missing parts supplied by reference TRBV29-1 and TRBJ1-5, is SAVISQKPSRDICQRGTSLTIQCQVDSQVTMMFWYRQQPGQSLTLIATANQGSEATYESGFVIDKFPISRPNLTFSTLTVSNMSPEDSSIYLCSVVLDSRNQPQHFGDGTRLSIL.